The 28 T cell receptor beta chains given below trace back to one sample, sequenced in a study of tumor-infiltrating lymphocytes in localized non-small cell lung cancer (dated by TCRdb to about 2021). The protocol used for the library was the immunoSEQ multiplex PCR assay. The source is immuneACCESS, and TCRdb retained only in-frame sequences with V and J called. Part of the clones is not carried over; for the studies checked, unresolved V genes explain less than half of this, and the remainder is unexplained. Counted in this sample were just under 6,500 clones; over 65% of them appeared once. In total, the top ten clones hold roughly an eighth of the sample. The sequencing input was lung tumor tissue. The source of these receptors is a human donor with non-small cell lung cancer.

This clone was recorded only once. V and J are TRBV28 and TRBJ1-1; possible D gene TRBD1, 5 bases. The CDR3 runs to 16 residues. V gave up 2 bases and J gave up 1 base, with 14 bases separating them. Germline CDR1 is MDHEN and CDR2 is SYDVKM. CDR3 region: CASSLPPGLQNTEAFF. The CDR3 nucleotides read TGTGCCAGCAGTTTACCCCCGGGACTTCAGAACACTGAAGCTTTCTTT.

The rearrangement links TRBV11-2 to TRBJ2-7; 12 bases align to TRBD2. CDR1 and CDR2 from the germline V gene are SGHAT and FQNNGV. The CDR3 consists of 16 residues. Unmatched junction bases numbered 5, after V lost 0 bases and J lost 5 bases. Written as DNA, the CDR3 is TGTGCCAGCAGCTTAGATCGACTAGCGGGAGTCGACGAGCAGTACTTC. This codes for CASSLDRLAGVDEQYF.

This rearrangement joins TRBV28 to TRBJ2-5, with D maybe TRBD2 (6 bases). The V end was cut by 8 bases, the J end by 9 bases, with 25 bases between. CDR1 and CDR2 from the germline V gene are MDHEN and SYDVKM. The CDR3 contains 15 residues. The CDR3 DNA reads TGTGCCAGCGGGCGGACGGGCGGGGTGGTCCGGGCCCAGTACTTC. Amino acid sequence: CASGRTGGVVRAQYF. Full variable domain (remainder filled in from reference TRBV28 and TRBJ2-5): DVKVTQSSRYLVKRTGEKVFLECVQDMDHENMFWYRQDPGLGLRLIYFSYDVKMKEKGDIPEGYSVSREKKERFSLILESASTNQTSMYLCASGRTGGVVRAQYFGPGTRLLVL.

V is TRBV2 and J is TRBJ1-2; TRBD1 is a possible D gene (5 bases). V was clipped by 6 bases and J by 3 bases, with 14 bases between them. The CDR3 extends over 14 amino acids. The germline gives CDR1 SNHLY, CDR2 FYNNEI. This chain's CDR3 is CASRGGTGHYGYTF. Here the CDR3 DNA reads TGTGCCAGCAGGGGAGGGACGGGACACTATGGCTACACCTTC.

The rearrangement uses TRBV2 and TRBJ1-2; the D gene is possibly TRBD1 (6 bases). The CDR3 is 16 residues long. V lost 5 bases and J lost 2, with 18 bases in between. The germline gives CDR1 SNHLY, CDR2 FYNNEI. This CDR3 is CASSIYREPDNYGYTF. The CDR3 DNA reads TGTGCCAGCAGTATATACAGGGAGCCGGACAACTATGGCTACACCTTC.

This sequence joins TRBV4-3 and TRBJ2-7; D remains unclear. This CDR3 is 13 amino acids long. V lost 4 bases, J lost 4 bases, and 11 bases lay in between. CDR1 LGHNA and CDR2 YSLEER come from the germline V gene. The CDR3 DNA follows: TGCGCCAGCAGCCGAGGCCTCATATACGAGCAGTACTTC. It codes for CASSRGLIYEQYF.

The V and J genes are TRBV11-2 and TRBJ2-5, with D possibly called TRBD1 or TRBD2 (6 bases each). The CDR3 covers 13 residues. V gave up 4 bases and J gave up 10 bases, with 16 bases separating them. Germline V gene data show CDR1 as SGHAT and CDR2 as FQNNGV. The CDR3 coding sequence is TGTGCCAGCAGCTCGGGGCAAGGGGGGAACCAGTACTTC. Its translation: CASSSGQGGNQYF.

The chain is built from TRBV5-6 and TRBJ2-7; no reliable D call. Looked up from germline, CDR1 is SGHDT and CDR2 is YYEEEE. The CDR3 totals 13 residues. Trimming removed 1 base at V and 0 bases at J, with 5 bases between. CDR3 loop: CASSLLSSYEQYF. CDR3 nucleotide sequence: TGTGCCAGCAGCTTGTTAAGCTCCTACGAGCAGTACTTC.

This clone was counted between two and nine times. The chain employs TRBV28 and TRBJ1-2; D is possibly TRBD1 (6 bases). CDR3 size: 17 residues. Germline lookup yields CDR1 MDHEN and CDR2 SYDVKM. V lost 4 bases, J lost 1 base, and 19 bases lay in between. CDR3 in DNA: TGTGCCAGCAGTTCGGCAGGGGTCGGGGACTTTAACTATGGCTACACCTTC. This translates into CASSSAGVGDFNYGYTF.

CDR3 coding DNA: TGTGCCAGCAGTGTAGTGGCTGAAGCTTTCTTT. This encodes CASSVVAEAFF. The genes are TRBV2 and TRBJ1-1; no firm D call. The CDR3 runs 11 residues. V was pared by 4 bases and J by 6 bases, with 6 bases between. The germline gives CDR1 SNHLY, CDR2 FYNNEI.

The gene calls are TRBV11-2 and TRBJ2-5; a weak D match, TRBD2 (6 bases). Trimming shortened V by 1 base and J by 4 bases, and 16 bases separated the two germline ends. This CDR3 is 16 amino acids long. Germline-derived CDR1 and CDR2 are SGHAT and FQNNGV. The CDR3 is CASSLASGRIAETQYF. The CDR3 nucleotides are TGTGCCAGCAGCTTAGCATCAGGGAGGATAGCAGAGACCCAGTACTTC.

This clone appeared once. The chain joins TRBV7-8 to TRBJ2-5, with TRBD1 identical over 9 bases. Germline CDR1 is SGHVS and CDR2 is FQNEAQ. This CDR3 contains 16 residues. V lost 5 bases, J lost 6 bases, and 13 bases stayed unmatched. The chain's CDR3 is CASSRPGQGRKKTQYF. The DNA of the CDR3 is TGTGCCAGCAGCCGACCGGGACAGGGCCGCAAGAAGACCCAGTACTTC.

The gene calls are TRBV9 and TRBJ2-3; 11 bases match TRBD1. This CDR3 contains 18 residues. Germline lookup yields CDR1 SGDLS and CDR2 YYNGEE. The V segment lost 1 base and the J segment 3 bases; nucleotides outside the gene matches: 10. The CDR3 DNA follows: TGTGCCAGCAGCGTATCGGTGTCGGGACAGGGGGTGACAGATACGCAGTATTTT. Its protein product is CASSVSVSGQGVTDTQYF.

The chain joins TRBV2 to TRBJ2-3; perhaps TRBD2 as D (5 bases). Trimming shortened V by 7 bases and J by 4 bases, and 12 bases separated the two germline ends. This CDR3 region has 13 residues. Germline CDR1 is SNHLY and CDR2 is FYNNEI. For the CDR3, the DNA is TGTGCCAGCAAGAGGGAGAAAGCAGATACGCAGTATTTT. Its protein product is CASKREKADTQYF.

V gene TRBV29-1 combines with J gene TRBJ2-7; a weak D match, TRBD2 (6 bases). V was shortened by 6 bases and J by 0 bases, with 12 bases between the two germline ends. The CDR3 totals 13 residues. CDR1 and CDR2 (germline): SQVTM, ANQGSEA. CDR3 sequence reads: CSVSGGSSYEQYF. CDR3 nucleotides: TGCAGCGTCTCTGGGGGGAGCTCCTACGAGCAGTACTTC.

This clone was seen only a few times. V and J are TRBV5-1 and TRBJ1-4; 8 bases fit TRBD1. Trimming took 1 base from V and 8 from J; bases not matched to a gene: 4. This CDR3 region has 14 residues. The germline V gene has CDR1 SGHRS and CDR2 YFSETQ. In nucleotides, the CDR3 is TGCGCCAGCAGCTTGACAGGGGGTGGAGAAAAACTGTTTTTT. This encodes CASSLTGGGEKLFF.

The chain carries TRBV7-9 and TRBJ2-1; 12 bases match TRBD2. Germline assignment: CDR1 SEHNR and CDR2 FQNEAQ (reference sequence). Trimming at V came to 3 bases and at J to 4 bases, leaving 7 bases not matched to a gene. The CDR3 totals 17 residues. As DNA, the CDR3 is TGTGCCAGCAGCTTGGCGGCTAGCGGGGGGGGATACAATGAGCAGTTCTTC. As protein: CASSLAASGGGYNEQFF.

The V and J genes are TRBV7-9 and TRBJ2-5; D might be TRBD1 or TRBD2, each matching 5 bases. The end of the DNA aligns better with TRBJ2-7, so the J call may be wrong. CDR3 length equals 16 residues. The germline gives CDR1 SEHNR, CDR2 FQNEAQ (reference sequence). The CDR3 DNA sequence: TGTGCCAGCAGCGCTGGGACCCGGGCCCTCTCCTACGAGCAGTACTTC. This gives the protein CASSAGTRALSYEQYF.

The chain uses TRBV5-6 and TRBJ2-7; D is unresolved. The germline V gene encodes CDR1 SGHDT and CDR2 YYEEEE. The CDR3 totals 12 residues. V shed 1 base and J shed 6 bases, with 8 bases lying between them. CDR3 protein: CASSLSSGEQYF. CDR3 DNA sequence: TGTGCCAGCAGCTTGTCGTCGGGCGAGCAGTACTTC.

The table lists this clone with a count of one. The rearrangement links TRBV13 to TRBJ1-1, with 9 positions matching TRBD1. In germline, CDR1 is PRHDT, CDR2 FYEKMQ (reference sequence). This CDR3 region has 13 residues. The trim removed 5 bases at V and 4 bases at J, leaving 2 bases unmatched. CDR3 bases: TGTGCCAGCAGCCTGGGACAGGGCACTGAAGCTTTCTTT. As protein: CASSLGQGTEAFF.

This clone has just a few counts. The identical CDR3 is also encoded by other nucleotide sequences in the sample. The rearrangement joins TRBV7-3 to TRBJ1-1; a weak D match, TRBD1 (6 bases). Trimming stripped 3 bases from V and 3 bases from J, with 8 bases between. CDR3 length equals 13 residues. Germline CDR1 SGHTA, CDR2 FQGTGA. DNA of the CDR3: TGTGCCAGCAGCTTTGCAGGGGACACTGAAGCTTTCTTT. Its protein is CASSFAGDTEAFF.

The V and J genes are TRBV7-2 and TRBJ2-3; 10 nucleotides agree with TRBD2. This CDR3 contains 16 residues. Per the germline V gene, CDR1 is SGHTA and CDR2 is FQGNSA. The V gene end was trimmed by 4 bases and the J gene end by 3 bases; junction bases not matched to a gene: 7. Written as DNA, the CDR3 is TGTGCCAGCAGCTCGGGAGCGGGGGGGCCGACAGATACGCAGTATTTT. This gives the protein CASSSGAGGPTDTQYF.

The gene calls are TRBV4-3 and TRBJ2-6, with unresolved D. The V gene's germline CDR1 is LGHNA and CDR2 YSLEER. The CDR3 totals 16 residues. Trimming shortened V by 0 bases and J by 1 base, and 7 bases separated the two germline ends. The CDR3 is CASSQDLYSGANVLTF. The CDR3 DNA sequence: TGCGCCAGCAGCCAAGATTTGTATTCTGGGGCCAACGTCCTGACTTTC.

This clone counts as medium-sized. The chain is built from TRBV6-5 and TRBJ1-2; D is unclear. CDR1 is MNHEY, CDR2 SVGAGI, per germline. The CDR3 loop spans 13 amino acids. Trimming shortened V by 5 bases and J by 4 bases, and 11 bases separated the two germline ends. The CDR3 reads CASSRGRIYGYTF. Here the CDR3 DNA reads TGTGCCAGCAGTAGAGGACGGATCTATGGCTACACCTTC.

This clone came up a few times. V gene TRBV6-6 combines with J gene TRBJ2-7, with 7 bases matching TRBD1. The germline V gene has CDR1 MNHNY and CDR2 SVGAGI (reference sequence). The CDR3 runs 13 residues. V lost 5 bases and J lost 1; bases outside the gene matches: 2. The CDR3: CASSKTGSYEQYF. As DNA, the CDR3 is TGTGCCAGCAGTAAGACAGGGTCCTACGAGCAGTACTTC.

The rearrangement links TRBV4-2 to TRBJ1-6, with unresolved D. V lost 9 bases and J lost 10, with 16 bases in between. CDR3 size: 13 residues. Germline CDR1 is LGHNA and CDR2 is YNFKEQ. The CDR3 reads CASQETSGSPLHF. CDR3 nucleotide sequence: TGTGCCAGTCAGGAGACTAGTGGATCACCCCTCCACTTT.

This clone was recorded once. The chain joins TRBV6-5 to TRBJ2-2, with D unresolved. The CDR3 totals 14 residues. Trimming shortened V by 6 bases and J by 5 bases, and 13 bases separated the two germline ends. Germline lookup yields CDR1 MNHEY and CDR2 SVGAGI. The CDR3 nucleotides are TGTGCCAGCAGAACATTAACAGCTACCGGGGAGCTGTTTTTT. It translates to CASRTLTATGELFF.

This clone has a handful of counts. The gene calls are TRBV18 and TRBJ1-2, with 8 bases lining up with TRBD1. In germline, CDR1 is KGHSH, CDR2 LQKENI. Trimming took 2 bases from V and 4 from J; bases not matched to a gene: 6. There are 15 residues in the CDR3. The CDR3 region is CASSPAPGTGYGYTF. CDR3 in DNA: TGTGCCAGCTCACCAGCCCCCGGGACAGGCTATGGCTACACCTTC.